Listed below are T cell receptor beta chains from one sample, sequenced in a study of Ad26.COV2.S vaccination and SARS-CoV-2 variants. Sequencing was performed with immunoSEQ multiplex PCR; in TCRdb, only in-frame clones are kept and a portion is missing. The sample shows around 300,000 clones, around 89% of them seen only once. Sequencing was performed on peripheral blood, taken in a trial of Ad26.COV2.S vaccine versus placebo. Receptor source: a person aged 18-60 years who received the Ad26.COV2.S COVID-19 vaccine or a placebo. Each CDR3 is given with its conserved first and last residue. D genes are given only for firm matches. Rows give clone size only sometimes, using once, few, many, or a class for an expanded clone.

cdr3_length	j_call	d_call	clone_size	v_call	cdr3_aa	cdr3_nt
14	TRBJ2-3	-	many	TRBV6-4	CASSEKGSTDTQYF	TGTGCCAGCAGTGAAAAGGGGAGCACAGATACGCAGTATTTT
15	TRBJ2-7	TRBD1	once	TRBV7-2	CASSDPGQVPYEQYF	TGTGCCAGCAGCGACCCGGGACAGGTGCCCTACGAGCAGTACTTC
16	TRBJ1-5	-	-	TRBV28	CASSLTAPAGHQPQHF	TGTGCCAGCAGTTTAACAGCTCCGGCGGGGCATCAGCCCCAGCATTTT
16	TRBJ1-3	-	-	TRBV9	CASSTPTASSGNTIYF	TGTGCCAGCAGCACCCCGACGGCTAGCTCTGGAAACACCATATATTTT
16	TRBJ1-5	-	few	TRBV7-8	CASWAGRGYSNQPQHF	TGTGCCAGCTGGGCCGGAAGGGGATATAGCAATCAGCCCCAGCATTTT
14	TRBJ2-3	TRBD1	-	TRBV6-5	CASGLGQGIDTQYF	TGTGCCAGCGGCCTGGGACAGGGAATAGATACGCAGTATTTT
14	TRBJ1-2	-	once	TRBV30	CAWDPGLSNYGYTF	TGTGCCTGGGATCCGGGACTTTCTAACTATGGCTACACCTTC
12	TRBJ2-1	-	-	TRBV7-3	CASSIVGNEQFF	TGTGCCAGCAGCATAGTCGGGAATGAGCAGTTCTTC
15	TRBJ2-7	TRBD1	-	TRBV7-9	CASSGLGTGKYEQYF	TGTGCCAGCAGCGGATTAGGGACAGGAAAGTACGAGCAGTACTTC
13	TRBJ2-7	-	-	TRBV5-4	CASSLSRGGEQYF	TGTGCCAGCAGCTTGTCTAGGGGAGGCGAGCAGTACTTC
13	TRBJ1-2	-	-	TRBV7-2	CASSLGQRYGYTF	TGTGCCAGCAGCTTAGGACAGCGATATGGCTACACCTTC
12	TRBJ2-7	-	-	TRBV12-3/TRBV12-4	CASSFPGSGMYF	TGTGCCAGCAGTTTTCCGGGATCTGGGATGTACTTC
17	TRBJ2-3	TRBD2	-	TRBV5-4	CASRTFTSGLSIDTQYF	TGTGCCAGCAGGACCTTTACTAGCGGACTGAGCATCGATACGCAGTATTTT
17	TRBJ2-4	-	-	TRBV4-2	CASSLAGEGIAKNIQYF	TGTGCCAGCAGCCTGGCAGGGGAAGGCATAGCCAAAAACATTCAGTACTTC
14	TRBJ2-3	-	-	TRBV6-5	CASSPRGSTDTQYF	TGTGCCAGCAGTCCTAGGGGGAGCACAGATACGCAGTATTTT
15	TRBJ2-5	-	-	TRBV7-3	CASSFGGAHQETQYF	TGTGCCAGCAGCTTTGGGGGGGCGCACCAAGAGACCCAGTACTTC
13	TRBJ2-1	-	-	TRBV24-1	CATSDQRRGEQFF	TGTGCCACCAGTGACCAGAGAAGGGGTGAGCAGTTCTTC
15	TRBJ2-3	-	-	TRBV2	CASSEAGYSTDTQYF	TGTGCCAGCAGTGAAGCGGGGTATAGCACAGATACGCAGTATTTT
16	TRBJ1-2	-	-	TRBV30	CASPRQGIGRDYGYTF	TGTGCCTCGCCCCGCCAGGGGATAGGAAGGGACTATGGCTACACCTTC
11	TRBJ1-1	-	-	TRBV5-6	CASSLLREAFF	TGTGCCAGCAGCCTGCTAAGGGAAGCTTTCTTT
14	TRBJ2-7	TRBD2	-	TRBV7-2	CASSSRGGAYEQYF	TGTGCCAGCAGCTCCCGGGGGGGAGCCTACGAGCAGTACTTC
16	TRBJ2-4	-	-	TRBV12-1	CASRQSGGPGKNIQYF	TGTGCCAGCAGGCAATCGGGAGGGCCGGGTAAAAACATTCAGTACTTC